These 23 T cell receptor beta chains came from one sample sequenced in a study of early T cells in non-severe SARS-CoV-2 infection. TCRdb fed the 5' RACE reads into MiXCR, producing one record per CDR3 protein. This sample has tens of thousands of distinct CDR3 sequences, with 9% to 15% found just once. The sequencing input was whole blood. The receptors stem from an adult who was a healthcare worker with PCR-confirmed SARS-CoV-2 infection or an uninfected control (not recorded which).

This clonotype came up many times. The rearrangement joins TRBV7-2 to TRBJ2-2; D may be TRBD1 (6 bases). Trimming pared 4 bases from V and 3 bases from J, leaving 12 bases between. The germline V gene encodes CDR1 SGHTA and CDR2 FQGNSA. CDR3 length equals 15 residues. The CDR3 DNA is TGTGCCAGCAGCTACACAGGGAGCCACACCGGGGAGCTGTTTTTT. Residues: CASSYTGSHTGELFF.

The chain couples TRBV3-1 to TRBJ2-5; D call uncertain. Germline-derived CDR1 and CDR2 are LGHDT and YNNKEL (reference sequence). This CDR3 comprises 12 residues. Trimming shortened V by 2 bases and J by 5 bases, and 6 bases separated the two germline ends. CDR3 sequence: CASSQLGETQYF. As DNA, the CDR3 is TGTGCCAGCAGCCAACTCGGTGAGACCCAGTACTTC.

This clonotype came up a few times. The CDR3 nucleotides read TGTGCCAGCTCACACCGGGAGGGTCTCTACAATGAGCAGTTCTTC. Encoded protein: CASSHREGLYNEQFF. The V gene is TRBV18, the J gene TRBJ2-1; 8 positions agree with TRBD2. The CDR3 totals 15 residues. The junction had 5 bases not matched to a gene; V was cut back by 4 bases and J by 3 bases. Germline values: CDR1 KGHSH, CDR2 LQKENI. Looking up the rest from reference TRBV18 and TRBJ2-1 gives the full variable domain: NAGVMQNPRHLVRRRGQEARLRCSPMKGHSHVYWYRQLPEEGLKFMVYLQKENIIDESGMPKERFSAEFPKEGPSILRIQQVVRGDSAAYFCASSHREGLYNEQFFGPGTRLTVL.

The V gene is TRBV27, the J gene TRBJ2-1; D is possibly TRBD2 (6 bases). The CDR3 is 16 residues long. Germline V gene lookup returns CDR1 MNHEY and CDR2 SMNVEV (reference sequence). V was clipped by 3 bases and J by 7 bases, with 19 bases between them. CDR3 sequence: CASSFTGTRKGNEQFF. In nucleotides, the CDR3 is TGTGCCAGCAGTTTCACCGGGACTCGGAAGGGGAATGAGCAGTTCTTC.

This chain links TRBV29-1 with TRBJ2-7; a possible D gene is TRBD2 (5 bases). The CDR3 has 11 amino acids. The V and J ends lost 1 base and 9 bases respectively, with 10 bases between them. The germline V gene has CDR1 SQVTM and CDR2 ANQGSEA. The CDR3 loop is CSVEVSAGQYF. The CDR3 region has the DNA TGCAGCGTTGAAGTATCCGCGGGGCAGTACTTC.

This clonotype occurred a few times. The genes are TRBV3-1 and TRBJ2-7; TRBD1 matches 7 bases. This CDR3 is 13 amino acids long. The V gene's germline CDR1 is LGHDT and CDR2 YNNKEL (reference sequence). Germline trimming cut 6 bases from V and 2 bases from J; bases unmatched to any gene: 4. CDR3: CASSRQGAYEQYF. The CDR3 DNA sequence: TGTGCCAGCAGTCGACAGGGCGCCTACGAGCAGTACTTC.

There are a few counts of this clonotype. V gene TRBV18 combines with J gene TRBJ1-1; tentatively, D is TRBD1 (5 bases). The germline V gene encodes CDR1 KGHSH and CDR2 LQKENI. The CDR3 has 15 amino acids. Trimming removed 2 bases at V and 1 base at J, with 11 bases between. The CDR3 region is CASSPFQGENTEAFF. The CDR3 DNA follows: TGTGCCAGCTCACCATTCCAGGGAGAGAACACTGAAGCTTTCTTT.

This clonotype occurred a few times. The V call is TRBV6-5, the J call TRBJ2-6; no firm D call. CDR1 MNHEY and CDR2 SVGAGI come from the germline V gene. V was clipped by 8 bases and J by 11 bases, with 13 bases between them. CDR3 length equals 12 residues. In DNA, the CDR3 is TGTGCCAGCCGACATTCTACCGACGTCCTGACTTTC. Its translation: CASRHSTDVLTF.

This clonotype was detected many times. The J gene is TRBJ2-7, the V gene TRBV18; D is possibly TRBD2 (5 bases). The V end was cut by 2 bases, the J end by 0 bases, with 8 bases between. Germline V gene lookup returns CDR1 KGHSH and CDR2 LQKENI. This CDR3 has 14 residues. CDR3 loop: CASSPEGTSYEQYF. Written as DNA, the CDR3 is TGTGCCAGCTCACCAGAGGGCACCTCCTACGAGCAGTACTTC.

This chain uses TRBV3-1 with TRBJ2-3; TRBD2 agrees at 9 bases. Germline values: CDR1 LGHDT, CDR2 YNNKEL (reference sequence). This CDR3 has 16 residues. Trimming at V came to 1 base and at J to 6 bases, leaving 8 bases not matched to a gene. In DNA, the CDR3 is TGTGCCAGCAGCCAAGGACTAGCGGTAGGGTTGGATACGCAGTATTTT. This codes for CASSQGLAVGLDTQYF.

This clonotype was found many times. The genes are TRBV21-1 and TRBJ2-7; the table's D call TRBD2 went unverified against the DNA. TRBV21-1 is flagged as a pseudogene. The CDR3 consists of 16 residues. In DNA form, the CDR3 reads TGTGCCAGCAGCATTCCTCCGAGGGAGACGACCTACGAGCAGTACTTC. It specifies CASSIPPRETTYEQYF.

This clonotype has more than one count but fewer than ten. The CDR3 sequence: CASSRDSYGYTF. The CDR3 nucleotides are TGTGCCAGCAGCCGGGACAGCTATGGCTACACCTTC. This sequence joins TRBV7-2 and TRBJ1-2, with 7 positions matching TRBD1. The germline CDR1 and CDR2 sequences are SGHTA and FQGNSA. There are 12 residues in the CDR3. With V trimmed by 5 bases and J by 4 bases, 1 base remained unmatched.

The chain uses TRBV4-3 and TRBJ2-2; 9 bases map to TRBD1. From germline, CDR1 is LGHNA and CDR2 YSLEER. Losses at the gene ends were 0 bases for V and 6 bases for J; bases not matched to a gene: 8. This CDR3 is built from 17 residues. The DNA of the CDR3 is TGCGCCAGCAGCCAAGATTCGGGACAGGGCGGCCCCGGGGAGCTGTTTTTT. Protein: CASSQDSGQGGPGELFF.

This clonotype was detected many times. CDR3 amino acids: CASTPGEDYGYTF. Here the CDR3 DNA reads TGTGCCAGCACACCAGGGGAAGACTATGGCTACACCTTC. The chain uses TRBV7-9 and TRBJ1-2, with D tentatively TRBD1 (6 bases). The ends were cut back, 7 bases at V and 3 bases at J, with 12 bases in the middle. CDR1 is SEHNR, CDR2 FQNEAQ, per germline (reference sequence). This CDR3 has 13 amino acids.

The chain couples TRBV6-2 or TRBV6-3 to TRBJ2-7; D may match TRBD1 or TRBD2 (5 bases each). This CDR3 region has 14 residues. Germline loops: CDR1 MNHEY, CDR2 SVGEGT. V lost 6 bases, J lost 6 bases, and 18 bases lay in between. The CDR3 reads CASRTGRGPSEQYF. In nucleotides, the CDR3 is TGTGCCAGCAGAACGGGAAGGGGTCCCTCCGAGCAGTACTTC.

The genes are TRBV9 and TRBJ2-3; a possible D gene is TRBD1 (5 bases). The CDR3 loop spans 14 amino acids. Trimming stripped 4 bases from V and 7 bases from J, with 16 bases between. Germline V gene sequence: CDR1 SGDLS, CDR2 YYNGEE. The CDR3 region is CASSPGPLENTQYF. The CDR3 DNA reads TGTGCCAGCAGCCCAGGGCCTCTAGAGAATACGCAGTATTTT.

This clonotype qualifies as medium-sized. The V call is TRBV5-1, the J call TRBJ2-7; maybe TRBD2 (6 bases). Per the germline V gene, CDR1 is SGHRS and CDR2 is YFSETQ. This CDR3 is built from 15 residues. V lost 0 bases, J lost 3 bases, and 13 bases lay in between. CDR3 sequence reads: CASSLEIAADYEQYF. The CDR3 nucleotides read TGCGCCAGCAGCTTGGAAATAGCGGCAGACTACGAGCAGTACTTC.

The sample holds a few counts of this clonotype. The gene calls are TRBV20-1 and TRBJ2-2; D is perhaps TRBD2 (6 bases). Germline CDR1 reads DFQATT; CDR2 reads SNEGSKA (reference sequence). Trimming cost V 4 bases and J 3 bases, with 15 bases left between them. This CDR3 comprises 15 residues. The CDR3 is CSAKLPAGDTGELFF. CDR3 coding DNA: TGCAGTGCTAAACTGCCAGCGGGCGACACCGGGGAGCTGTTTTTT.

This clonotype was counted many times. V gene TRBV29-1 combines with J gene TRBJ1-2; 7 bases line up with TRBD1. Germline values: CDR1 SQVTM, CDR2 ANQGSEA. Trimming at V came to 5 bases and at J to 4 bases, leaving 4 bases not matched to a gene. The length of the CDR3 is 12 residues. The CDR3 spells CSVRQGSYGYTF. For the CDR3, the DNA is TGCAGCGTTCGACAGGGATCCTATGGCTACACCTTC.

This clonotype was detected only a few times. This chain links TRBV20-1 with TRBJ2-1; 8 nucleotides agree with TRBD2. The trim removed 4 bases at V and 4 bases at J, leaving 12 bases unmatched. Per the germline V gene, CDR1 is DFQATT and CDR2 is SNEGSKA (reference sequence). The CDR3 loop spans 16 amino acids. The CDR3 DNA reads TGCAGTGCTATGGTGCGGGAGGCAAAATCGTACAATGAGCAGTTCTTC. It yields the protein CSAMVREAKSYNEQFF.

This clonotype was observed a handful of times. This rearrangement joins TRBV4-3 to TRBJ2-2, with a weak D call TRBD2 (6 bases). Deletions cut 4 bases from V and 4 bases from J, with 13 bases between. This CDR3 has 15 amino acids. Per the germline V gene, CDR1 is LGHNA and CDR2 is YSLEER. The CDR3 nucleotides read TGCGCCAGCAGCCGAATACTAGCCCTCACCGGGGAGCTGTTTTTT. It is translated as CASSRILALTGELFF.

This clonotype was counted ten times or more. Here the CDR3 reads CASSLVLRGLEQYF. Here the CDR3 DNA reads TGTGCCAGCAGCTTGGTTCTCCGTGGCCTCGAGCAGTACTTC. J is TRBJ2-7 and V is TRBV5-5; D unresolved. V was cut by 0 bases and J by 6 bases, with 13 bases left in between. Germline lookup yields CDR1 SGHKS and CDR2 YYEKEE (reference sequence). The CDR3 consists of 14 residues.

There are a few counts of this clonotype. At one of its ends the junction is not consistent with the germline gene, which may arise from a read error. The rearrangement links TRBV3-1 to TRBJ2-1; D is undetermined. There are 12 residues in the CDR3. Germline values: CDR1 LGHDT, CDR2 YNNKEL (reference sequence). CDR3 DNA: TGTGCCAGCAGCCAAGAAACGAGTGAGGAGTTCTTC. Its protein product is CASSQETSEEFF.